This record covers a single T cell receptor beta chain. It has no known antigen specificity. Per-base qualities were not stored, and no clone one base away is much larger. Sequencing took place on an Illumina NovaSeq 6000. TCR cDNA was made using 5'RACE template switching, a step that added a universal primer site and unique molecular identifiers. cDNA synthesis was primed from both the TCR alpha and TCR beta constant segments. Two PCR steps were used to amplify libraries, with sample barcodes and sequencing adapters being added in the second step. Sequencing of libraries was performed on Illumina HiSeq 2500 (2x100 bp) or NovaSeq (2x150 bp). The original methods were these. Demultiplexing of reads and collapsing into UMI consensus sequences were performed with MIGEC, and V(D)J alignment was carried out with MiXCR. Vaccine-responding clonotypes were identified with edgeR using replicate PBMC samples, with FDR below 0.01 and a log2 fold change above 5 up to day 15 being required. Each bulk clonotype received a CD4 or CD8 identity based on whether the sequenced CD4 or CD8 repertoire contained that clonotype at higher abundance. The raw public reads went through TCRdb reprocessing: fastp at Q25, MiXCR clone calling, in-frame beta chains kept. Identical CDR3 protein sequences are pooled into one entry, listed with their most common genes and DNA. TCRdb, not the authors, supplied the V and J calls. Present in this sample are about 350,000 distinct CDR3 sequences, under 15% of which were seen just once. The ten largest account for roughly 3.1% of the sample.

Sample treatment or condition, as interpreted from the label and publication: live attenuated yellow fever vaccine strain. A standard Ficoll-Paque protocol was used to isolate PBMCs from peripheral blood. Dynabeads CD4 and CD8 positive selection kits were used to isolate CD4 and CD8 T-cell fractions. TriZol was used to extract RNA from bulk PBMCs, CD4 and CD8 fractions, and dextramer-positive and dextramer-negative fractions. Taken from cysteine to phenylalanine, the CDR3 has 14 residues. Only the CDR3 DNA stays, 42 bases, in frame from base 1. Trimming costs V 1 base and J 3 bases, and their ends lie 7 bases apart. CDR1 and CDR2, looked up from the germline V gene, are SGHTA and FQGTGA. The sample originates from a study of T cells after yellow fever vaccination (dated by TCRdb to the late 2010s). Context from the whole study: The SMART-Seq v4 Ultra Low Input RNA kit was used to prepare libraries from fractions with low cell numbers. Blood was drawn at multiple timepoints before and after primary and secondary immunization, with bulk PBMC replicates and cell subsets isolated. To track T-cell clones before and after primary and booster YFV17D yellow fever vaccination, bulk TCR alpha and beta repertoires were sequenced longitudinally. The cohort comprised two healthy male donors, one aged 18 to 30 and one aged 30 to 40 years. Overall study results and their limits: Most clones expanded after primary vaccination (around 96% of CD4 and roughly 91% of CD8) were re-detected after the booster, suggesting that broad memory maintenance occurred. Compared with the primary T-cell response, the secondary T-cell response was faster but weaker, reaching its peak on day 5 rather than on day 15. A small share of clonotypes was detected in both CD4 and CD8 compartments, with the overlap likely arising from convergent recombination. Only two donors were included in the study, so the extent to which the findings can be generalized is limited. Computational filtering was needed because FACS-sorted repertoires could contain abundant contaminating clonotypes from the bulk population.

The clonotype comes from a man aged 18 to 29 who received the YFV17D yellow fever vaccine. This chain is built from TRBV7-3 and TRBJ2-1; a confident D gene designation cannot be given. Here the sequenced sample was CD4+ T cells sorted from PBMCs, taken 15 days after the yellow fever booster vaccination. The DNA sequence is TGTGCCAGCAGCTTAAATCCTAGCTACAATGAGCAGTTCTTC. This codes for CASSLNPSYNEQFF. With all but the CDR3 taken from the reference TRBV7-3 and TRBJ2-1 genes, the full variable domain is: GAGVSQTPSNKVTEKGKYVELRCDPISGHTALYWYRQSLGQGPEFLIYFQGTGAADDSGLPNDRFFAVRPEGSVSTLKIQRTERGDSAVYLCASSLNPSYNEQFFGPGTRLTVL.